The 29 T cell receptor beta chains reported below all come from one sample, sequenced in a study of vaccination and CD4 T cells after COVID-19. These TCRs are of unknown antigen specificity. Oncomine TCR Beta short-read sequencing was applied to DNA from cultured CD4+ T cells. TCRdb re-called the PCR reads through MiXCR, storing one row per CDR3 protein. The sample yields some 14,000 distinct CDR3 sequences, 65% to 80% seen once. Treatment in this sample: roughly 11-day PBMC culture with coronavirus spike peptide pools or control peptides (ViraFEST assay). Sample: CD4+ T cells from blood, cultured in vitro. The receptors come from a human donor who had recovered from COVID-19.

This clonotype was seen only a few times. The CDR3 DNA is TGTGCCAGCAGTGAATTTCAGCCCCAGCATTTT. This codes for CASSEFQPQHF. V gene TRBV6-1 combines with J gene TRBJ1-5; D ambiguous. Trimming took 2 bases from V and 6 from J, leaving 2 bases between them. The CDR3 has 11 amino acids. The germline V gene encodes CDR1 MNHNS and CDR2 SASEGT.

This clonotype was counted between two and nine times. CDR3 nucleotide sequence: TGTGCCAGCAGTCGGGACAGGGGGTTCGGAGAGACCCAGTACTTC. This codes for CASSRDRGFGETQYF. This sequence joins TRBV27 and TRBJ2-5; 11 nucleotides match TRBD1. V trimming: 5 bases; J trimming: 4 bases; junction bases outside the gene matches: 6. Germline V CDR1 and CDR2: MNHEY, SMNVEV (reference sequence). CDR3 length: 15 residues.

The chain uses TRBV27 and TRBJ2-2; D possibly corresponds to TRBD2 (7 bases). Between the trimmed V and J ends, which lost 7 bases and 3 bases, there was a span of 21 bases. The CDR3 spans 17 residues. Germline V gene sequence: CDR1 MNHEY, CDR2 SMNVEV (reference sequence). CDR3 sequence: CASTSRWGGKYTGELFF. The CDR3 coding sequence is TGTGCCAGCACCTCGAGGTGGGGGGGCAAGTACACCGGGGAGCTGTTTTTT.

The chain carries TRBV28 and TRBJ1-5, with D possibly TRBD1 on 5 matching bases. Per germline, CDR1 MDHEN and CDR2 SYDVKM. The V end was cut by 7 bases, the J end by 2 bases, with 6 bases between. The CDR3 is 12 residues long. The CDR3, as DNA: TGTGCCAGCATACAGGGCAATCAGCCCCAGCATTTT. Its translation is CASIQGNQPQHF.

Only one count was recorded for this clonotype. V and J are TRBV20-1 and TRBJ1-2; 12 bases fit TRBD1. With 2 bases clipped from V and 5 bases from J, the junction kept 9 bases outside the gene matches. CDR1 is DFQATT, CDR2 SNEGSKA, per germline (reference sequence). CDR3 size: 16 residues. The CDR3 DNA reads TGCAGTGCTAGAACCCCCCGGGACAGGGGGCTTTATGGCTACACCTTC. Protein: CSARTPRDRGLYGYTF.

The chain recombines TRBV27 with TRBJ1-2, with D uncertain. Looked up from germline, CDR1 is MNHEY and CDR2 is SMNVEV (reference sequence). This CDR3 spans 14 amino acids. Trimming took off 7 bases at V and 4 bases at J, with 16 bases between the two ends. The CDR3 DNA reads TGTGCCAGCAAGGCACGGCAGGCGAGCTATGGCTACACCTTC. Translation gives CASKARQASYGYTF.

The rearrangement uses TRBV10-2 and TRBJ2-1; 10 bases map to TRBD2. In germline, CDR1 is WSHSY, CDR2 SAAADI. J gave up 2 bases and V 7 bases, and 5 bases lay outside the gene matches. This CDR3 has 15 amino acids. Here the CDR3 DNA reads TGCGCCAGCAAAAAACTAGCGGGAACCTACAATGAGCAGTTCTTC. Its translation: CASKKLAGTYNEQFF.

The V call is TRBV11-3, the J call TRBJ2-5, with a possible D match to TRBD2 (6 bases). CDR1 is SGHNT, CDR2 YENEEA, per germline. V was cut by 5 bases and J by 4 bases, with 14 bases left in between. The length of the CDR3 is 14 residues. CDR3 residues: CASSMRGGGETQYF. The CDR3, as DNA: TGTGCCAGCAGCATGCGGGGCGGCGGAGAGACCCAGTACTTC.

The CDR3, as DNA: TGTGCCAGCAGCTTGGGACTAGCGATTTACGAGCAGTACTTC. Its translation is CASSLGLAIYEQYF. The chain carries TRBV7-2 and TRBJ2-7; 10 bases line up with TRBD2. The CDR3 spans 14 residues. J gave up 4 bases and V 3 bases, and 3 bases lay outside the gene matches. CDR1 is SGHTA, CDR2 FQGNSA, per germline.

The chain carries TRBV7-9 and TRBJ2-2; D ambiguous. CDR1 is SEHNR, CDR2 FQNEAQ, per germline (reference sequence). The CDR3 runs to 14 residues. The ends were cut back, 3 bases at V and 1 base at J, with 6 bases in the middle. The CDR3 DNA is TGTGCCAGCAGCTTCTCACTGAACACCGGGGAGCTGTTTTTT. Its translation is CASSFSLNTGELFF.

The CDR3 loop is CASRTDPNYGYTF. CDR3 nucleotide sequence: TGTGCCAGCAGGACAGACCCTAACTATGGCTACACCTTC. The V and J genes are TRBV5-4 and TRBJ1-2, with D perhaps matching TRBD1 (5 bases). Germline V gene sequence: CDR1 SGHNT, CDR2 YYREEE (reference sequence). This CDR3 has 13 residues. With 5 bases removed from V and 0 bases from J, the gap between germline ends came to 8 bases. The variable domain in full, completed from reference TRBV5-4 and TRBJ1-2, reads ETGVTQSPTHLIKTRGQQVTLRCSSQSGHNTVSWYQQALGQGPQFIFQYYREEENGRGNFPPRFSGLQFPNYSSELNVNALELDDSALYLCASRTDPNYGYTFGSGTRLTVV.

The chain is built from TRBV28 and TRBJ1-2, with 9 bases lining up with TRBD1. Looked up from germline, CDR1 is MDHEN and CDR2 is SYDVKM. This CDR3 has 15 amino acids. The V and J ends lost 6 bases and 6 bases, in that order; junction bases with no gene match: 11. The CDR3 loop is CASRTPGTGRDGYTF. The CDR3 nucleotides are TGTGCCAGCAGGACCCCCGGGACAGGGAGGGATGGCTACACCTTC.

This sequence joins TRBV11-2 and TRBJ1-6; no clear D gene. V gave up 0 bases and J gave up 0 bases, with 12 bases separating them. The germline V gene encodes CDR1 SGHAT and CDR2 FQNNGV. The CDR3 is made up of 18 amino acids. Here the CDR3 reads CASSLDWAVLSYNSPLHF. The CDR3 nucleotides read TGTGCCAGCAGCTTAGATTGGGCAGTCCTCTCCTATAATTCACCCCTCCACTTT.

In its sample, this clonotype was seen a few times. The V call is TRBV19, the J call TRBJ1-2; 7 bases fit TRBD1. V lost 10 bases to trimming and J lost 5 bases; unmatched junction nucleotides: 13. The germline CDR1 and CDR2 sequences are LNHDA and SQIVND (reference sequence). The CDR3 has 14 residues. CDR3 DNA: TGTGCCACCTCGAGGGGCCAGACAGGGTATGGCTACACCTTC. This sequence encodes CATSRGQTGYGYTF. Based on the CDR3 plus reference TRBV19 and TRBJ1-2, the full variable domain is DGGITQSPKYLFRKEGQNVTLSCEQNLNHDAMYWYRQDPGQGLRLIYYSQIVNDFQKGDIAEGYSVSREKKESFPLTVTSAQKNPTAFYLCATSRGQTGYGYTFGSGTRLTVV.

This clonotype was observed a handful of times. The rearrangement links TRBV28 to TRBJ1-5; D might be TRBD1 (5 bases). V lost 4 bases and J 7 bases, leaving 17 bases between the germline ends. Germline assignment: CDR1 MDHEN and CDR2 SYDVKM. This CDR3 spans 15 amino acids. The CDR3 protein is CASSSPRQPRQPQHF. The DNA for the CDR3 is TGTGCCAGCAGTTCGCCCCGACAGCCGAGGCAGCCCCAGCATTTT.

V usage is TRBV20-1 and J usage is TRBJ1-4, with D unresolved. This CDR3 has 13 amino acids. Looked up from germline, CDR1 is DFQATT and CDR2 is SNEGSKA (reference sequence). V lost 5 bases and J lost 2, with 9 bases in between. CDR3 loop: CSAGGRTNEKLFF. For the CDR3, the DNA is TGCAGTGCTGGAGGGAGGACTAATGAAAAACTGTTTTTT.

This chain uses TRBV18 with TRBJ1-1; D is undetermined. The CDR3 has 12 amino acids. V was pared by 5 bases and J by 0 bases, with 4 bases between. Germline CDR1 is KGHSH and CDR2 is LQKENI. The DNA for the CDR3 is TGTGCCAGCTCAGGAGTGAACACTGAAGCTTTCTTT. Protein product: CASSGVNTEAFF.

The table lists this clonotype with a few counts. This chain connects TRBV6-1 to TRBJ1-2; TRBD1 aligns across 12 bases. Unmatched junction bases numbered 12, after V lost 5 bases and J lost 5 bases. CDR3 length: 17 amino acids. Germline CDR1 is MNHNS and CDR2 is SASEGT. The CDR3 DNA reads as TGTGCCAGCAGTCCACAGGGGACAGGGGGCCGTCGGTATGGCTACACCTTC. Translation: CASSPQGTGGRRYGYTF.

V is TRBV5-1 and J is TRBJ1-2; a possible D gene is TRBD1 (6 bases). Trimming took off 1 base at V and 4 bases at J, with 17 bases between the two ends. Germline V gene data show CDR1 as SGHRS and CDR2 as YFSETQ. The CDR3 has 16 residues. The CDR3 DNA reads as TGCGCCAGCAGCTTGCTCCGACAGGAGCAGAGCTATGGCTACACCTTC. Encoded protein: CASSLLRQEQSYGYTF.

The chain uses TRBV7-6 and TRBJ1-1, with D unclear. V was trimmed by 2 bases and J by 6 bases, leaving 16 bases between them. Germline V gene data show CDR1 as SGHVS and CDR2 as FNYEAQ. The CDR3 consists of 15 residues. The DNA for the CDR3 is TGTGCCAGCAGCTTAATGGGAAGTCCTGTCGCTGAAGCTTTCTTT. Amino acids: CASSLMGSPVAEAFF.

This clonotype was detected a few times. This chain joins TRBV7-2 and TRBJ1-6; a weak D match, TRBD1 (5 bases). Trimming left V 5 bases short and J 10 bases short, with 18 bases between. Per the germline V gene, CDR1 is SGHTA and CDR2 is FQGNSA. The CDR3 spans 15 residues. The CDR3 here is CASSRQGKEESPLHF. As DNA, the CDR3 is TGTGCCAGCAGCAGGCAGGGAAAGGAAGAGTCACCCCTCCACTTT.

V and J are TRBV6-1 and TRBJ2-5; the match to TRBD2 covers 8 bases. Germline V gene data show CDR1 as MNHNS and CDR2 as SASEGT. V lost 6 bases and J lost 6; bases outside the gene matches: 12. CDR3 length: 15 amino acids. The CDR3 spells CASSRTSGPSQTQYF. The CDR3 DNA is TGTGCCAGCAGCCGTACTAGCGGACCTAGTCAGACCCAGTACTTC.

This sequence joins TRBV11-2 and TRBJ1-5; D gene uncertain. The germline V gene encodes CDR1 SGHAT and CDR2 FQNNGV. The CDR3 is made up of 15 amino acids. V gave up 1 base and J gave up 3 bases, with 10 bases separating them. The CDR3 nucleotides are TGTGCCAGCAGCTTAGGGTCAGCCGTCAATCAGCCCCAGCATTTT. Translating gives CASSLGSAVNQPQHF. Full variable domain (remainder filled in from reference TRBV11-2 and TRBJ1-5): EAGVAQSPRYKIIEKRQSVAFWCNPISGHATLYWYQQILGQGPKLLIQFQNNGVVDDSQLPKDRFSAERLKGVDSTLKIQPAKLEDSAVYLCASSLGSAVNQPQHFGDGTRLSIL.

This clonotype has only a few counts. The chain couples TRBV19 to TRBJ1-1, with D unclear. Germline V gene data show CDR1 as LNHDA and CDR2 as SQIVND (reference sequence). CDR3 length: 15 amino acids. V lost 0 bases and J 1 base, leaving 9 bases between the germline ends. This chain's CDR3 is CASSIEYLANTEAFF. In DNA form, the CDR3 reads TGTGCCAGTAGTATAGAGTACTTAGCGAACACTGAAGCTTTCTTT.

This sequence joins TRBV20-1 and TRBJ1-5, with 9 bases aligning to TRBD1. The CDR3 runs 14 residues. The ends lost 5 bases at V and 4 bases at J; junction bases unmatched: 6. Germline loops: CDR1 DFQATT, CDR2 SNEGSKA (reference sequence). CDR3 nucleotides: TGCAGTGCTCTGGACAGGGGTAGTAATCAGCCCCAGCATTTT. Translating gives CSALDRGSNQPQHF.

This clonotype has a handful of counts. The gene calls are TRBV20-1 and TRBJ1-1; TRBD1 might be the D (5 bases). Germline assignment: CDR1 DFQATT and CDR2 SNEGSKA (reference sequence). V lost 3 bases and J lost 9, with 8 bases in between. This CDR3 region has 10 residues. This chain's CDR3 is CSARGQKAFF. CDR3 DNA sequence: TGCAGTGCTAGGGGGCAGAAAGCTTTCTTT.

The chain employs TRBV7-2 and TRBJ2-7; D unresolved. Germline loops: CDR1 SGHTA, CDR2 FQGNSA. With 4 bases removed from V and 0 bases from J, the gap between germline ends came to 7 bases. CDR3 length: 13 amino acids. The CDR3 here is CASSSAASYEQYF. CDR3 bases: TGTGCCAGCAGCTCGGCGGCCTCCTACGAGCAGTACTTC.

The chain joins TRBV20-1 to TRBJ1-1; D is perhaps TRBD1 (5 bases). Germline assignment: CDR1 DFQATT and CDR2 SNEGSKA (reference sequence). V was shortened by 4 bases and J by 11 bases, with 23 bases between the two germline ends. The CDR3 runs to 14 residues. The CDR3 coding sequence is TGCAGTGCTAATGTAGTGGGGACCGCAATGTCCGCTTTCTTT. Translating gives CSANVVGTAMSAFF.

V and J are TRBV7-2 and TRBJ2-7; 8 bases line up with TRBD1. CDR3 length: 14 amino acids. Germline values: CDR1 SGHTA, CDR2 FQGNSA. V gave up 3 bases and J gave up 2 bases; unmatched junction bases: 3. The CDR3 bases are TGTGCCAGCAGCTTCCGGGACAGGACCTACGAGCAGTACTTC. Amino acids: CASSFRDRTYEQYF.